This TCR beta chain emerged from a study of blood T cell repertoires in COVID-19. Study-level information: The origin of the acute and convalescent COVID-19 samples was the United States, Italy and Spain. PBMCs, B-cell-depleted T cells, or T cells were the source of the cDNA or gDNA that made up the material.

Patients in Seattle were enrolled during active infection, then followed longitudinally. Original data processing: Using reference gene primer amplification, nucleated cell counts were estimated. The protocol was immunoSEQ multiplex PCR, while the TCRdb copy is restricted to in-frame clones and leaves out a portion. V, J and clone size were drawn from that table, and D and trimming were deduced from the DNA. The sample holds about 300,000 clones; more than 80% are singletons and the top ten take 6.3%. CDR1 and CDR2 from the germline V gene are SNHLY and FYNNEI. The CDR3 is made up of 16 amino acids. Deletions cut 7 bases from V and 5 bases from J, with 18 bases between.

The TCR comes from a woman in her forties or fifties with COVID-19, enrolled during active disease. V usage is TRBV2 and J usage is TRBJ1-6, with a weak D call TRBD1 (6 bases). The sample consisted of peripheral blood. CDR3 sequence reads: CASNLRGGRDNSPLHF. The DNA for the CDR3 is TGTGCCAGCAATCTACGGGGGGGCAGGGATAATTCACCCCTCCACTTT.